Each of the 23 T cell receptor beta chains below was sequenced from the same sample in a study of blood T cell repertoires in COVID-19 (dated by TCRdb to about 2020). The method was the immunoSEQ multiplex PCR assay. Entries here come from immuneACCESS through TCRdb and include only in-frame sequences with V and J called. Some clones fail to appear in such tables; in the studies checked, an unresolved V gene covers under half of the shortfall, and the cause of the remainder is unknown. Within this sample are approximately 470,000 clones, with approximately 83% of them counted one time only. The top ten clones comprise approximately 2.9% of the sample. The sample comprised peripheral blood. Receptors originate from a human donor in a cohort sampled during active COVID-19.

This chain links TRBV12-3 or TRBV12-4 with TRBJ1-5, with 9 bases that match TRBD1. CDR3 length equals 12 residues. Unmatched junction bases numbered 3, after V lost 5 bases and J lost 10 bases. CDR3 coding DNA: TGTGCCAGCAGTCAGGGACAGGGACCCCAGCATTTT. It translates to CASSQGQGPQHF.

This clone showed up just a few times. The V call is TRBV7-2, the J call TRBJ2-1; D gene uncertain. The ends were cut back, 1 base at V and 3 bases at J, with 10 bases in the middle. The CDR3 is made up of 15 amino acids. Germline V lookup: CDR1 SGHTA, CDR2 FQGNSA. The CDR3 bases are TGTGCCAGCAGCTTAGTTGGAGTCCTCTACAATGAGCAGTTCTTC. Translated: CASSLVGVLYNEQFF.

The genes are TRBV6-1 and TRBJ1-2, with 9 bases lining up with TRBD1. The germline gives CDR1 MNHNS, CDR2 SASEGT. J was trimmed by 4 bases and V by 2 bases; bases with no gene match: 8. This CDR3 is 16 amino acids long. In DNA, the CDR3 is TGTGCCAGCAGTGAATGGGGACAGGGAAGTCGCTATGGCTACACCTTC. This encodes CASSEWGQGSRYGYTF.

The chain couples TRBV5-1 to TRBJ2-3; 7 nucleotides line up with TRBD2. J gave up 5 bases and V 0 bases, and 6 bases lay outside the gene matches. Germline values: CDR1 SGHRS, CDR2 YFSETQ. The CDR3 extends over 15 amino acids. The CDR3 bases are TGCGCCAGCAGCTTGGTCCGTCCGGGAGGAGATACGCAGTATTTT. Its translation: CASSLVRPGGDTQYF.

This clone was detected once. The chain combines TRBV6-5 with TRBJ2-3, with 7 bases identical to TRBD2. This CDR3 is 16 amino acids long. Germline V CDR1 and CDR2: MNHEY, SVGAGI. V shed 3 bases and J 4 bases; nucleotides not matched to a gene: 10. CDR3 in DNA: TGTGCCAGCAGTTATGGACGCCGGGAGGTGGCAGATACGCAGTATTTT. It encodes CASSYGRREVADTQYF.

The CDR3 loop reads CASRLSPPYNEQFF. The CDR3 DNA reads TGTGCCAGCAGGCTTAGTCCGCCCTACAATGAGCAGTTCTTC. This chain joins TRBV5-5 and TRBJ2-1; the D is unclear. Trimming took 5 bases from V and 2 from J, leaving 11 bases between them. Germline V lookup: CDR1 SGHKS, CDR2 YYEKEE (reference sequence). The CDR3 sequence is 14 residues long.

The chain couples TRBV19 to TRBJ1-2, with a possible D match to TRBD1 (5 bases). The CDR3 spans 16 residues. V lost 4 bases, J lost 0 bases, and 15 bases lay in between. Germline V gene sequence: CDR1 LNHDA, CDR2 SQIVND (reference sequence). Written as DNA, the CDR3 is TGTGCCAGTAGTAGCGGGACTCTCTCGGCTAACTATGGCTACACCTTC. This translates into CASSSGTLSANYGYTF.

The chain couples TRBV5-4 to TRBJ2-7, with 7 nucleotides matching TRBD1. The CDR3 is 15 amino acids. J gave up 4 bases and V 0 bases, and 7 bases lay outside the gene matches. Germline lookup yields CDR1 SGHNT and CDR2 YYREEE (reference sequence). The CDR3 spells CASSLGQGAQYEQYF. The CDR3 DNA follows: TGTGCCAGCAGCTTGGGACAGGGAGCTCAGTACGAGCAGTACTTC.

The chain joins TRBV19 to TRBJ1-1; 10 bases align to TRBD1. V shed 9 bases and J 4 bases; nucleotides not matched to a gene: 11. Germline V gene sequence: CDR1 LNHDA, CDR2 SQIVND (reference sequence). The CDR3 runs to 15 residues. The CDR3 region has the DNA TGTGCCAGCTCCGACAGGGGGCTTATGAGCACTGAAGCTTTCTTT. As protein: CASSDRGLMSTEAFF.

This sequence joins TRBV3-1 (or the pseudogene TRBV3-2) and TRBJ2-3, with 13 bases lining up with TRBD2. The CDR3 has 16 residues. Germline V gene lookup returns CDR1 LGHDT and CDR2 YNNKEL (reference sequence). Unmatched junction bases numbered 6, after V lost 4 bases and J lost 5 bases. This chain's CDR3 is CASSPRTSGRKDTQYF. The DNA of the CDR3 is TGTGCCAGCAGCCCCCGGACTAGCGGGAGAAAAGATACGCAGTATTTT.

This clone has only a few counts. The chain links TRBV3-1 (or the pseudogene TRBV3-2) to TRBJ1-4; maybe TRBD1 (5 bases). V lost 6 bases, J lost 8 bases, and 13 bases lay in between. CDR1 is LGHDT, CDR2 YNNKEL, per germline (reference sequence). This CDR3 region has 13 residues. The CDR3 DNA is TGTGCCAGCAGTGGAGGGGCGCGGGAAAAACTGTTTTTT. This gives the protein CASSGGAREKLFF.

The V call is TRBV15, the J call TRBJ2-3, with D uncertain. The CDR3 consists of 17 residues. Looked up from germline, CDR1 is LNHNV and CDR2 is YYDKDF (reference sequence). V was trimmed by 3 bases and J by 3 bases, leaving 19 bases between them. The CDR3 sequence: CATSRTFQTVWTDTQYF. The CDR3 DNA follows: TGTGCCACCAGCAGGACTTTCCAGACTGTGTGGACAGATACGCAGTATTTT.

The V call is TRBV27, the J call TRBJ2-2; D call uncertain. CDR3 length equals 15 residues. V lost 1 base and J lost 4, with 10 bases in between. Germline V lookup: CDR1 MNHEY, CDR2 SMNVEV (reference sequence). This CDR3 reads CASSLYSVVTGELFF. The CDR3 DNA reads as TGTGCCAGCAGTTTATATTCGGTCGTCACCGGGGAGCTGTTTTTT.

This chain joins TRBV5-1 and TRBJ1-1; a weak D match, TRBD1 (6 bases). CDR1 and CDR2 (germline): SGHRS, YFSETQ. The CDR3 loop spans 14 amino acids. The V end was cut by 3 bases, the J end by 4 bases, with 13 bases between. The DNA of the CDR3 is TGCGCCAGCAGCTCATCGCAGGGGAGCACTGAAGCTTTCTTT. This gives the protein CASSSSQGSTEAFF.

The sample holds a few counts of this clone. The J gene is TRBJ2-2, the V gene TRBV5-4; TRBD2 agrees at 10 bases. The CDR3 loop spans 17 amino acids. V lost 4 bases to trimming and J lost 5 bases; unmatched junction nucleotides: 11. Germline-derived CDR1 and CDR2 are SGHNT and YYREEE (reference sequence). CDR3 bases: TGTGCCAGCAGCCCGGCCTCTAGCGGGAGAGGGACCGGGGAGCTGTTTTTT. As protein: CASSPASSGRGTGELFF.

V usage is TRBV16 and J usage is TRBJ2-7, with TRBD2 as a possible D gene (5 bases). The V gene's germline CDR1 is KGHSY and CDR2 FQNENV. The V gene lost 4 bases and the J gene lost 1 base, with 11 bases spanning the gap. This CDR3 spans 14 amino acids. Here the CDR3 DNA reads TGTGCCAGCAGCCGGACTGGACCTTCCTACGAGCAGTACTTC. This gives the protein CASSRTGPSYEQYF.

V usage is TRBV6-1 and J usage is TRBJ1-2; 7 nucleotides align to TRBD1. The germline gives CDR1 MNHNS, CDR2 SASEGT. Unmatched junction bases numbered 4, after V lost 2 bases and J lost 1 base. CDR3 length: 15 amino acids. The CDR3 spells CASSERDSLNYGYTF. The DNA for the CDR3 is TGTGCCAGCAGTGAACGGGACAGCCTTAACTATGGCTACACCTTC.

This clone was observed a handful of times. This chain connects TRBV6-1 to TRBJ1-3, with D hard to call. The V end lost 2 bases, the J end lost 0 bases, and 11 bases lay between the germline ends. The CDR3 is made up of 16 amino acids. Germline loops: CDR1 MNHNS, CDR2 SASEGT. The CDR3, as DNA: TGTGCCAGCAGTGAATGGGGAGGCCTCTCTGGAAACACCATATATTTT. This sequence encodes CASSEWGGLSGNTIYF.

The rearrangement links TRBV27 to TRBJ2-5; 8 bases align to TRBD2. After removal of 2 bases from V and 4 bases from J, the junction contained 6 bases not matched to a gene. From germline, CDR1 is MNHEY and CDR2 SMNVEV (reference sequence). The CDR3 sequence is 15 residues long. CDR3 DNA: TGTGCCAGCAGTTTAATTCAGAGCGGGAGAGAGACCCAGTACTTC. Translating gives CASSLIQSGRETQYF.

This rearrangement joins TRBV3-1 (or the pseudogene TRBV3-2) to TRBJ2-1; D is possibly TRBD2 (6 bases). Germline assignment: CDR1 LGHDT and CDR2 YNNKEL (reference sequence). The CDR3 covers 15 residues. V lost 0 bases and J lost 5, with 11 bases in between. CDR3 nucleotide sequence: TGTGCCAGCAGCCAAGAAGCCGGGAGTAACAATGAGCAGTTCTTC. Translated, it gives CASSQEAGSNNEQFF.

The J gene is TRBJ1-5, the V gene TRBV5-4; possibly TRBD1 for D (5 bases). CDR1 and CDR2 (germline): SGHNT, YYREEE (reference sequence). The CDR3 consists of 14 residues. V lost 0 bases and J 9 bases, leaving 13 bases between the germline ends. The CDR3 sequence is CASSLGQPGGPQHF. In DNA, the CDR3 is TGTGCCAGCAGCTTGGGGCAGCCCGGGGGGCCCCAGCATTTT.

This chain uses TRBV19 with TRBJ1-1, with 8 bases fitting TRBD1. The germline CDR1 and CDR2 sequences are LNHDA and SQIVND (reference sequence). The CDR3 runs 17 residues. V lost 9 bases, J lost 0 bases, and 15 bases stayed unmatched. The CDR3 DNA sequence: TGTGCCAGCCTACTCGGGACAGGCAAAGGCATGAACACTGAAGCTTTCTTT. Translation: CASLLGTGKGMNTEAFF.

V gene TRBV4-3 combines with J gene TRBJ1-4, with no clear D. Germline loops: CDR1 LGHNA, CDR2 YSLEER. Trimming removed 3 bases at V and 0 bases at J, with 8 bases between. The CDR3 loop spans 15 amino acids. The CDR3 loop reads CASSHNHATNEKLFF. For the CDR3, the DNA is TGCGCCAGCAGCCACAATCATGCAACTAATGAAAAACTGTTTTTT.